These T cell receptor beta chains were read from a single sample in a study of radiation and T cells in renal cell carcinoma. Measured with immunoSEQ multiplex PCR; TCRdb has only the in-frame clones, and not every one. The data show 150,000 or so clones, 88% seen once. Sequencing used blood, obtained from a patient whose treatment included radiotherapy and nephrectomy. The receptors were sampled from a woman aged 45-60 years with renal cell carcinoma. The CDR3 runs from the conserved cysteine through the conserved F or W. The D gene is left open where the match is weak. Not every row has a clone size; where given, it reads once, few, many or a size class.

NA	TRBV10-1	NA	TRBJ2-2	TGCGCCAGCAGGGAGGGGGCGAACACCGGGGAGCTGTTTTTT	CASREGANTGELFF
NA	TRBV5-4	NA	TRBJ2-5	TGTGCCAGCAGCCGGGAGCCGGGACTCCAGGTGACCCAGTACTTC	CASSREPGLQVTQYF
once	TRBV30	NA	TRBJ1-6	TGTGCCTGGGCCCGGGGCCTAAATTCACCCCTCCACTTT	CAWARGLNSPLHF
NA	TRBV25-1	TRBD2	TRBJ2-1	TGTGCCAGCAGAGTCGGGGGGAGCTACAATGAGCAGTTCTTC	CASRVGGSYNEQFF
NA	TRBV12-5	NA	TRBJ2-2	TGTGCTAGTGGTTCTCTCCGCGTCGATGAGAGAACCGGGGAGCTGTTTTTT	CASGSLRVDERTGELFF
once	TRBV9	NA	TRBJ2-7	TGTGCCAGCAGCGTAGCTGGGACGGACGAGCAGTACTTC	CASSVAGTDEQYF
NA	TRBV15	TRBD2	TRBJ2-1	TGTGCCACCAGCAGTTTAGATAGCGGGGGGGCCTACAATGAGCAGTTCTTC	CATSSLDSGGAYNEQFF
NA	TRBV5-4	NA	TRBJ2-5	TGTGCCAGCAGCTGGGGGGCAGGGGAGGAGACCCAGTACTTC	CASSWGAGEETQYF
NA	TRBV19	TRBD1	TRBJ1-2	TGTGCCAGTAGTATCGTACGGAGAAAACAGGGGGCGCTGAACTATGGCTACACCTTC	CASSIVRRKQGALNYGYTF
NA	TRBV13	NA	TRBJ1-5	TGTGCCAGCAGCTTAGGGGGGTCTTACAATCAGCCCCAGCATTTT	CASSLGGSYNQPQHF
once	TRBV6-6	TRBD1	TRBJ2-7	TGTGCCAGCAGAGGGGGACAGGGAGGCTACGAGCAGTACTTC	CASRGGQGGYEQYF
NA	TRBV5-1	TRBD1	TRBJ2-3	TGCGCCAGCAGCTTGGAAACGACAGGGTCTGGAAGCACAGATACGCAGTATTTT	CASSLETTGSGSTDTQYF
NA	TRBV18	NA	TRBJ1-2	TGTGCCAGCTCACCAGTACTCGGGTATGGCTACACCTTC	CASSPVLGYGYTF
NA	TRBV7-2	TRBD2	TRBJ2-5	TGTGCCAGCAGACAGATGCTAGCGGGTCAAGAGACCCAGTACTTC	CASRQMLAGQETQYF
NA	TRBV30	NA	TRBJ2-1	TGTGCCTGGAGTGTTACCTACAATGAGCAGTTCTTC	CAWSVTYNEQFF
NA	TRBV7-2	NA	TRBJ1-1	TGTGCCAGCAGCCTCCTCCCCGAGAACACTGAAGCTTTCTTT	CASSLLPENTEAFF
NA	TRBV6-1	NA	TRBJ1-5	TGTGCCAGCAGTGAAGGGGGGGGAGGACAGCCCCAGCATTTT	CASSEGGGGQPQHF
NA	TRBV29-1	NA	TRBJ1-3	TGCAGCGCTCGGACGGGAGACAACTCTGGAAACACCATATATTTT	CSARTGDNSGNTIYF
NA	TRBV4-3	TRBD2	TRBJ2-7	TGCGCCAGCAGCCAAGGACTAGCGGGGGTCTACGAGCAGTACTTC	CASSQGLAGVYEQYF
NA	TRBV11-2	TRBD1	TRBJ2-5	TGTGCCAGCAGCTTGGGCAGGGGGGAGACCCAGTACTTC	CASSLGRGETQYF
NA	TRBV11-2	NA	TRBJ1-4	TGTGCCAGCAGTCGGCGACAGCCCAATGAAAAACTGTTTTTT	CASSRRQPNEKLFF
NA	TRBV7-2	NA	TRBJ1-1	TGTGCCAGCAGCATAAGGTCGGGTGAAGCTTTCTTT	CASSIRSGEAFF
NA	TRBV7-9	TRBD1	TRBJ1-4	TGTGCCAGCAGCCTTACAGGGGCCCCTGAAAAACTGTTTTTT	CASSLTGAPEKLFF
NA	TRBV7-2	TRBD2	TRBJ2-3	TGTGCCAGCAGCTTGATGCGGGGGGGCGTTACAGATACGCAGTATTTT	CASSLMRGGVTDTQYF
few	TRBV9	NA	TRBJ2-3	TGTGCCAGCAGCGTAGGCACAGATACGCAGTATTTT	CASSVGTDTQYF
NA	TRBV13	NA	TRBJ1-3	TGTGCCAGCAGCCCTGAGCCGAGCTCTGGAAACACCATATATTTT	CASSPEPSSGNTIYF
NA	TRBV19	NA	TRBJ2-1	TGTGCCAGTAGTCCAGGTAATGAGCAGTTCTTC	CASSPGNEQFF
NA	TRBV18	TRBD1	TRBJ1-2	TGTGCCAGCTCACCTAGACAGGGAGTTGGAGAAGGTGGCTACACCTTC	CASSPRQGVGEGGYTF
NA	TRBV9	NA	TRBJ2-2	TGTGCCAGCAGCGGTCAGGGGACCGGCACCGGGGAGCTGTTTTTT	CASSGQGTGTGELFF
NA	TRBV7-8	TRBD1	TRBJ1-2	TGTGCCAGCAGCCAGGGACAGGGGACCTCTAACTATGGCTACACCTTC	CASSQGQGTSNYGYTF
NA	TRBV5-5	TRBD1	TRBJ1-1	TGTGCCAGCAGCGGGCAGACAGGGAGTAACACTGAAGCTTTCTTT	CASSGQTGSNTEAFF
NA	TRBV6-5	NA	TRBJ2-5	TGTGCCAGCTCATCGAGGGGGCGTCGGGAGCAGTACTTC	CASSSRGRREQYF
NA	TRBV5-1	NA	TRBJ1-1	TGCGCCAGCAGCGCGCAGAGAGGGGCGGGCACTGAAGCTTTCTTT	CASSAQRGAGTEAFF
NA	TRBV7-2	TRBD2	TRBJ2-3	TGTGCCAGCAGCCCCCCCTCTAGCGGGGGGCCTAGCACAGATACGCAGTATTTT	CASSPPSSGGPSTDTQYF
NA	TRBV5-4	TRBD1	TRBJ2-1	TGTGCCAGCAGCTTAAAGGGACAGGGTAACGGTCAGTTCTTC	CASSLKGQGNGQFF
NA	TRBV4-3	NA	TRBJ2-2	TGCGCCAGCAGCAAACGCCCGGCAGGGGCCCCCGGCACCGGGGAGCTGTTTTTT	CASSKRPAGAPGTGELFF
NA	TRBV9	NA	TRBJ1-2	TGTGCCAGCAGCGTAGAACCAACCTTGAATTATGGCTACACCTTC	CASSVEPTLNYGYTF
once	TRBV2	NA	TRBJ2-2	TGTGCCAGCAGTGAATTAGGATTGGGTAGGACCGGGGAGCTGTTTTTT	CASSELGLGRTGELFF
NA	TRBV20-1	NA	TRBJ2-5	TGCAGTGCTAGTAAAGAGACCCAGTACTTC	CSASKETQYF
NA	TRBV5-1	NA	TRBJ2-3	TGCGCCAGCAGCCGTAGACAGACTAGCACAGATACGCAGTATTTT	CASSRRQTSTDTQYF
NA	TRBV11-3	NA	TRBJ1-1	TGTGCCAGCAGCCCTTCTAACGGCGACACTGAAGCTTTCTTT	CASSPSNGDTEAFF
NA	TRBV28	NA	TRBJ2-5	TGTGCCAGCAGTTTGAGTCTCCAAGAGACCCAGTACTTC	CASSLSLQETQYF
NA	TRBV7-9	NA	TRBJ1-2	TGTGCCAGCAGCTTAAACAGCAACTATGGCTACACCTTC	CASSLNSNYGYTF
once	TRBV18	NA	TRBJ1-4	TGTGCCAGCTCACCACCCCCGCTAGGGGAAAAACTGTTTTTT	CASSPPPLGEKLFF
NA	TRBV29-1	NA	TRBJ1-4	TGCAGCGTTGTAGCGGTGATTGGAGAAAAACTGTTTTTT	CSVVAVIGEKLFF
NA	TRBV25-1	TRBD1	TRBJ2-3	TGTGCCAGCAGTGACCTGGACAGGGGGTGGGAAGATACGCAGTATTTT	CASSDLDRGWEDTQYF
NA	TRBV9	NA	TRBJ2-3	TGTGCCAGCAGCGTAGTAATTTCTAGCACAGATACGCAGTATTTT	CASSVVISSTDTQYF